The clone carrying this T cell receptor (beta chain) appeared a few times. What it binds is unknown. This record belongs to a study of shared clonotypes between healthy human individuals. Study-level points and caveats: With a few donors compared, about 5% of naive CD4 clonotypes were shared. Sequencing of the sorted subsets was shown by rarefaction to be incomplete despite large depth.

The length of the CDR3 is 13 residues. Germline V gene lookup returns CDR1 MNHNY and CDR2 SVGAGI (reference sequence). V was clipped by 1 base and J by 5 bases, with 8 bases between them. Assay: immunoSEQ multiplex PCR; the TCRdb copy retains only in-frame clones and omits some. The table records about 2.4 million clones, about 92% of them present only once. Partitioning of CD4+ cells yielded a CD45RA+ naive subset and a CD45RA-negative memory subset. The rearrangement joins TRBV6-6 to TRBJ1-1, with D possibly being TRBD1 (5 bases). Sequences were obtained from naive CD4+ T cells sorted from blood. Regarding subset: CD45RA+ positively selected. The receptor's source is a man aged 18 to 29 in good health. In nucleotides, the CDR3 is TGTGCCAGCAGTTACTTCCAGGGAACTGAAGCTTTCTTT. Translated, it gives CASSYFQGTEAFF.